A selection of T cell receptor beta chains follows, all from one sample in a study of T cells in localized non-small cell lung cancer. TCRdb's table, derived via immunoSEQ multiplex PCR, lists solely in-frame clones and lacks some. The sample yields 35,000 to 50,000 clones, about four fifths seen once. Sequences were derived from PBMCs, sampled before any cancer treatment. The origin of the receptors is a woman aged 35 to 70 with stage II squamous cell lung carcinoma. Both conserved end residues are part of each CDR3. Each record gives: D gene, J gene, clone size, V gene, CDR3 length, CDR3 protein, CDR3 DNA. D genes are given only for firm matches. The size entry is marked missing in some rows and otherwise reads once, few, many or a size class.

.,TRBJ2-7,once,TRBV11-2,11,CASSSSYEQYF,TGTGCCAGCAGCTCCTCCTACGAGCAGTACTTC
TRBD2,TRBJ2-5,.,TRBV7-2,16,CASSLFAAGGLETQYF,TGTGCCAGCAGCTTATTCGCAGCGGGAGGTTTAGAGACCCAGTACTTC
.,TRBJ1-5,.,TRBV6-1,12,CASSEIDQPQHF,TGTGCCAGCAGTGAAATCGATCAGCCCCAGCATTTT
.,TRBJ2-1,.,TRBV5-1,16,CASSRIRVTVQSEQFF,TGCGCCAGCAGTCGTATTCGTGTGACAGTTCAAAGTGAGCAGTTCTTC
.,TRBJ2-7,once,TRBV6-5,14,CASKLPGRNNEQYF,TGTGCCAGCAAACTTCCGGGACGGAACAACGAGCAGTACTTC
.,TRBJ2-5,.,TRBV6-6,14,CASSYGDTRETQYF,TGTGCCAGCAGTTACGGGGATACAAGGGAGACCCAGTACTTC
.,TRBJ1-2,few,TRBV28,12,CASSLGRRGYTF,TGTGCCAGCAGTTTAGGGAGGCGTGGCTACACCTTC
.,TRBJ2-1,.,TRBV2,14,CASSVQGLNNEQFF,TGTGCCAGCAGTGTACAGGGTCTCAACAATGAGCAGTTCTTC
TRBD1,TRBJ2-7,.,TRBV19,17,CASSRVTGTGAAYEQYF,TGTGCCAGTAGTAGGGTAACCGGGACAGGGGCGGCCTACGAGCAGTACTTC
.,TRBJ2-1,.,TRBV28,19,CASSTRTPLRIGQYNEQFF,TGTGCCAGCAGTACTCGAACCCCTCTCCGAATAGGACAGTACAATGAGCAGTTCTTC
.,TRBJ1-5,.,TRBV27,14,CASSTDKGNQPQHF,TGTGCCAGCAGTACAGACAAGGGCAATCAGCCCCAGCATTTT
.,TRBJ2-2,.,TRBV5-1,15,CASSSGGANTGELFF,TGCGCCAGCAGCAGTGGAGGTGCGAACACCGGGGAGCTGTTTTTT
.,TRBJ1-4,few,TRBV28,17,CASNLSGEGSVNEKLFF,TGTGCCAGCAATCTCTCAGGGGAGGGGTCGGTGAATGAAAAACTGTTTTTT
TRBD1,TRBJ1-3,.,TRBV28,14,CASWGTGGSHTIYF,TGTGCCAGCTGGGGGACAGGGGGAAGTCACACCATATATTTT
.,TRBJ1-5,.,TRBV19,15,CASSRGGEGNQPQHF,TGTGCCAGTAGTAGAGGCGGAGAAGGCAATCAGCCCCAGCATTTT
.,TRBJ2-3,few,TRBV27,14,CASSLGGSTDTQYF,TGTGCCAGCAGTTTAGGGGGGAGCACAGATACGCAGTATTTT
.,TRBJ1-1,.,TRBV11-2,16,CASSLEFGKMNTEAFF,TGTGCCAGCAGCTTAGAGTTTGGGAAGATGAACACTGAAGCTTTCTTT